Listed below are T cell receptor beta chains from one sample, sequenced in a study of OX40 agonist ivuxolimab in advanced cancers. Assay used: immunoSEQ multiplex PCR; TCRdb lists only in-frame clones, some missing. This table has under 65,000 clones, more than 85% appearing once. This specimen was CD4+ or CD8+ T cells sorted from blood, taken in a trial of the OX40 agonist ivuxolimab. The source is an adult with an advanced solid tumor such as melanoma, head and neck, liver or kidney cancer. Both conserved end residues are part of each CDR3. The D gene is left open where the match is weak. Size tells how often a clone was seen (once, few, many) or the class of an expanded clone, and some rows leave it out.

TRBV11-1	TRBD1	.	TRBJ2-1	CASSPRTGDNEQFF	TGTGCCAGCAGCCCACGGACAGGGGACAATGAGCAGTTCTTC
TRBV21-1	.	.	TRBJ2-1	CASSFRRDPHNEQFF	TGTGCCAGCAGCTTCCGGCGGGACCCGCACAATGAGCAGTTCTTC
TRBV7-2	.	.	TRBJ2-1	CASSQRQVSYNEQFF	TGTGCCAGCAGCCAAAGACAGGTTTCCTACAATGAGCAGTTCTTC
TRBV5-1	TRBD1	.	TRBJ2-6	CASSSRDRGQTGANVLTF	TGCGCCAGCAGCTCCCGGGACAGGGGGCAGACTGGGGCCAACGTCCTGACTTTC
TRBV7-2	.	.	TRBJ2-3	CASSRDPSTDTQYF	TGTGCCAGCAGCCGGGACCCTAGCACAGATACGCAGTATTTT
TRBV11-2	.	.	TRBJ1-5	CASSRGGNQPQHF	TGTGCCAGCAGCCGCGGGGGGAATCAGCCCCAGCATTTT
TRBV19	.	.	TRBJ1-1	CASSQSRETTEAFF	TGTGCCAGTAGCCAGTCCAGGGAAACCACTGAAGCTTTCTTT
TRBV27	.	.	TRBJ1-2	CASRPGLGGGYTF	TGTGCCAGCAGGCCGGGACTTGGGGGTGGCTACACCTTC
TRBV11-1	.	.	TRBJ2-3	CASSRRGNTDTQYF	TGTGCCAGCAGTAGGCGGGGAAATACAGATACGCAGTATTTT
TRBV19	.	.	TRBJ2-3	CASSTVGDTQYF	TGTGCCAGTAGTACGGTTGGAGATACGCAGTATTTT
TRBV7-2	.	.	TRBJ2-2	CASSLMTGLDTGELFF	TGTGCCAGCAGCTTGATGACGGGTCTGGACACCGGGGAGCTGTTTTTT
TRBV5-5	.	.	TRBJ2-7	CASSLKGYEQYF	TGTGCCAGCAGCTTGAAGGGTTACGAGCAGTACTTC
TRBV27	TRBD1	.	TRBJ2-3	CASSSTGFSTDTQYF	TGTGCCAGCAGTTCGACAGGGTTTAGTACAGATACGCAGTATTTT
TRBV9	.	.	TRBJ1-4	CASSERGGPTNEKLFF	TGTGCCAGCAGCGAACGCGGGGGCCCAACTAATGAAAAACTGTTTTTT
TRBV5-1	.	.	TRBJ2-7	CASSLGAGKYYEQYF	TGCGCCAGCAGCTTGGGTGCCGGAAAATACTACGAGCAGTACTTC
TRBV5-1	.	.	TRBJ2-7	CASRVASAYEQYF	TGCGCCAGCAGGGTGGCTAGCGCCTACGAGCAGTACTTC
TRBV6-5	.	.	TRBJ1-2	CASSGGFRNTF	TGTGCCAGCAGTGGGGGTTTCAGGAACACCTTC
TRBV6-6	.	.	TRBJ1-4	CASRGGSNEKLFF	TGTGCCAGTCGGGGGGGTTCTAATGAAAAACTGTTTTTT
TRBV15	.	.	TRBJ2-3	CATSRGAPLTDTQYF	TGTGCCACCAGCAGAGGTGCACCCCTCACAGATACGCAGTATTTT
TRBV11-1	.	.	TRBJ1-2	CASSLAGSEANYGYTF	TGTGCCAGCAGCTTAGCCGGGTCGGAAGCTAACTATGGCTACACCTTC
TRBV29-1	.	.	TRBJ2-7	CSVGGEQGSEQYF	TGCAGCGTTGGGGGGGAACAGGGGAGCGAGCAGTACTTC
TRBV6-6	.	few	TRBJ1-1	CASTLEGGVTEAFF	TGTGCCAGCACCTTGGAGGGTGGGGTAACTGAAGCTTTCTTT
TRBV6-1	.	.	TRBJ2-5	CASSDGGDETQYF	TGTGCCAGCAGTGATGGAGGGGACGAGACCCAGTACTTC
TRBV7-6	TRBD1	.	TRBJ2-6	CASSLVGGGQGSSGANVLTF	TGTGCCAGCAGCTTAGTCGGTGGGGGACAGGGGAGCTCTGGGGCCAACGTCCTGACTTTC
TRBV5-1	TRBD2	.	TRBJ2-3	CASSFLAGGRVTQYF	TGCGCCAGCAGCTTTCTAGCGGGAGGGCGCGTTACGCAGTATTTT
TRBV6-5	.	.	TRBJ2-7	CASSPPGRSEQYF	TGTGCCAGCAGTCCGCCGGGCAGGAGCGAGCAGTACTTC
TRBV7-6	TRBD1	.	TRBJ2-1	CASSSGQGRYNEQFF	TGTGCCAGCAGCTCCGGACAGGGGAGGTACAATGAGCAGTTCTTC
TRBV7-3	TRBD2	.	TRBJ2-3	CASSLMAGGPDVVDTQYF	TGTGCCAGCAGCTTAATGGCGGGAGGGCCAGATGTAGTCGATACGCAGTATTTT
TRBV2	.	.	TRBJ2-3	CASRETRADTQYF	TGTGCCAGCAGGGAAACTAGGGCAGATACGCAGTATTTT
TRBV25-1	.	.	TRBJ1-2	CASSEYGGQNGYTF	TGTGCCAGCAGTGAATATGGGGGGCAGAATGGCTACACCTTC
TRBV7-2	TRBD1	.	TRBJ2-3	CASSLENPGQATEYF	TGTGCCAGCAGCTTAGAAAACCCGGGACAGGCGACTGAGTATTTT
TRBV6-4	TRBD1	.	TRBJ1-2	CASSDRPRTGYTF	TGTGCCAGCAGTGACCGCCCCCGGACAGGATACACCTTC
TRBV15	.	.	TRBJ2-3	CATSRQRADTQYF	TGTGCCACCAGCAGGCAGAGGGCAGATACGCAGTATTTT
TRBV18	.	.	TRBJ2-7	CASSLGQGGGEQYF	TGTGCCAGCTCACTAGGGCAGGGTGGAGGCGAGCAGTACTTC
TRBV6-1	.	.	TRBJ2-5	CASSRGRATEETQYF	TGTGCCAGCAGCCGCGGTCGCGCTACAGAAGAGACCCAGTACTTC
TRBV29-1	.	.	TRBJ1-1	CSVRSSTEAFF	TGCAGCGTTCGCAGCAGCACTGAAGCTTTCTTT
TRBV18	.	.	TRBJ2-5	CASSLTGSETQYF	TGTGCCAGCTCATTAACAGGGAGTGAGACCCAGTACTTC
TRBV21-1	.	few	TRBJ2-4	CASSPREETQYF	TGTGCCAGCAGCCCCCGAGAGGAAACACAGTACTTC
TRBV7-7	.	.	TRBJ1-5	CASAQDRYQPQHF	TGTGCTAGCGCCCAGGACAGATATCAGCCCCAGCATTTT
TRBV5-1	.	.	TRBJ2-2	CASSITGELFF	TGCGCCAGCAGTATTACCGGGGAGCTGTTTTTT
TRBV14	.	.	TRBJ1-2	CASSQDRRNGYTF	TGTGCCAGCAGCCAAGATCGTCGGAATGGCTACACCTTC
TRBV28	TRBD2	.	TRBJ2-5	CASGTSGRETQYF	TGTGCCAGCGGGACTAGCGGGAGGGAGACCCAGTACTTC
TRBV10-3	.	.	TRBJ1-2	CAISPGTATYGYTF	TGTGCCATCAGCCCCGGGACGGCTACTTATGGCTACACCTTC
TRBV28	.	few	TRBJ1-2	CASSFLGYGYTF	TGTGCCAGCAGTTTCTTGGGATATGGCTACACCTTC
TRBV27	TRBD1	.	TRBJ2-3	CASLEYGTGVTDTQYF	TGTGCCAGCTTAGAATACGGGACAGGGGTCACAGATACGCAGTATTTT
TRBV1	.	.	TRBJ1-2	CTSRSVRKTYGYTF	TGCACCAGCAGGAGCGTGCGAAAGACCTATGGCTACACCTTC
TRBV5-6	TRBD2	.	TRBJ2-5	CASSADGLAGFQETQYF	TGTGCCAGCAGCGCAGACGGACTAGCGGGGTTCCAAGAGACCCAGTACTTC
TRBV7-2	TRBD1	.	TRBJ1-4	CASSLAVGRGRPNEKLFF	TGTGCCAGCAGCTTAGCTGTAGGCAGGGGGCGGCCTAATGAAAAACTGTTTTTT
TRBV11-2	.	.	TRBJ2-5	CASSRQLLRTETQYF	TGTGCCAGCAGCCGCCAACTCCTAAGGACAGAGACCCAGTACTTC
TRBV18	TRBD1	.	TRBJ2-5	CASSPTTGGGRETQYF	TGTGCCAGCTCACCAACGACAGGGGGCGGGCGAGAGACCCAGTACTTC
TRBV20-1	TRBD2	.	TRBJ2-3	CSAPSGRAAYF	TGCAGTGCCCCCAGCGGGAGGGCCGCGTATTTT
TRBV7-9	TRBD1	.	TRBJ1-2	CASSEISRDRRKGYYGYTF	TGTGCCAGCAGCGAAATATCCCGGGACAGGAGAAAAGGATACTATGGCTACACCTTC
TRBV11-3	TRBD2	medium-sized	TRBJ2-7	CASSWGLAGLNEQYF	TGTGCCAGCAGCTGGGGACTAGCGGGACTCAACGAGCAGTACTTC
TRBV19	.	.	TRBJ1-5	CASSIDGQSNQPQHF	TGTGCCAGTAGTATAGATGGACAGAGCAATCAGCCCCAGCATTTT
TRBV7-2	.	.	TRBJ2-7	CASSLGGLDEQYF	TGTGCCAGCAGCTTAGGGGGTCTTGACGAGCAGTACTTC
TRBV5-5	TRBD1	.	TRBJ1-2	CASSLGPGQGYGYTF	TGTGCCAGCAGCTTGGGACCGGGACAGGGTTATGGCTACACCTTC